Below are 29 T cell receptor beta chains sequenced from a single sample in a study of blood T cell repertoires in COVID-19. Profiled with immunoSEQ multiplex PCR; TCRdb holds only in-frame clones, not every one. Among approximately 150,000 clones, roughly 87% were seen once, and the ten largest hold 1% to 1.5%. The sequencing sample was made of PBMCs or T cells enriched from blood (not recorded which). Receptors originate from a human donor with acute COVID-19. The donor label of this sample is uncertain.

This rearrangement joins TRBV12-3 or TRBV12-4 to TRBJ2-3; D is possibly TRBD1 (6 bases). This CDR3 comprises 12 residues. The V end was cut by 5 bases, the J end by 6 bases, with 9 bases between. The CDR3 region is CASSRTVDTQYF. In DNA, the CDR3 is TGTGCCAGCAGTCGGACAGTGGATACGCAGTATTTT.

The chain recombines TRBV4-2 with TRBJ2-7; the match to TRBD1 covers 7 bases. Trimming took 0 bases from V and 4 from J; bases not matched to a gene: 12. There are 17 residues in the CDR3. Germline V gives CDR1 LGHNA, CDR2 YNFKEQ. DNA of the CDR3: TGTGCCAGCAGCCAAGATCCCCCCGACAGGGCCCTTTACGAGCAGTACTTC. This gives the protein CASSQDPPDRALYEQYF.

The chain has TRBV5-5 and TRBJ1-4; perhaps TRBD1 as D (6 bases). The CDR3 totals 16 residues. Germline lookup yields CDR1 SGHKS and CDR2 YYEKEE (reference sequence). V was clipped by 4 bases and J by 0 bases, with 13 bases between them. The CDR3 DNA sequence: TGTGCCAGCAGCCGGGAAGGGGGAGCAACTAATGAAAAACTGTTTTTT. It translates to CASSREGGATNEKLFF.

In its sample, this clone was seen a few times. The V gene is TRBV3-1 (or the pseudogene TRBV3-2), the J gene TRBJ2-7; 8 bases map to TRBD1. Germline V gives CDR1 LGHDT, CDR2 YNNKEL (reference sequence). The CDR3 covers 16 residues. With V trimmed by 2 bases and J by 0 bases, 6 bases remained unmatched. CDR3 sequence (DNA): TGTGCCAGCAGCCAACCTGGACAGGGTAGCTCCTACGAGCAGTACTTC. It codes for CASSQPGQGSSYEQYF.

The chain uses TRBV18 and TRBJ2-5, with no clear D. CDR1 KGHSH and CDR2 LQKENI come from the germline V gene. The ends were cut back, 3 bases at V and 5 bases at J, with 7 bases in the middle. CDR3 size: 12 residues. The CDR3 loop is CASSPPQETQYF. The CDR3 bases are TGTGCCAGCTCACCTCCGCAGGAGACCCAGTACTTC.

The chain combines TRBV13 with TRBJ2-3; a weak D match, TRBD2 (5 bases). Trimming took 8 bases from V and 0 from J, leaving 12 bases between them. The germline CDR1 and CDR2 sequences are PRHDT and FYEKMQ (reference sequence). This CDR3 region has 14 residues. The CDR3 loop reads CASGERSSTDTQYF. CDR3 DNA sequence: TGTGCCAGCGGCGAGCGGTCTAGCACAGATACGCAGTATTTT.

J is TRBJ2-1 and V is TRBV7-2; D is unclear. This CDR3 is 12 amino acids long. Trimming stripped 1 base from V and 9 bases from J, with 7 bases between. Per germline, CDR1 SGHTA and CDR2 FQGNSA. In DNA, the CDR3 is TGTGCCAGCAGCTTAGAAACAGTTGAGCAGTTCTTC. Amino acid sequence: CASSLETVEQFF.

This clone occurred a few times. The chain's CDR3 is CASSESFSGGTDTQYF. The DNA of the CDR3 is TGTGCCAGCAGCGAAAGCTTCAGCGGGGGCACAGATACGCAGTATTTT. V and J are TRBV6-4 and TRBJ2-3; 7 bases fit TRBD2. The CDR3 consists of 16 residues. Germline CDR1 MRHNA, CDR2 SNTAGT. With 6 bases clipped from V and 1 base from J, the junction kept 10 bases outside the gene matches.

This chain joins TRBV6-5 and TRBJ2-1; 7 bases fit TRBD2. V gave up 4 bases and J gave up 4 bases; unmatched junction bases: 10. The CDR3 length is 16 residues. In germline, CDR1 is MNHEY, CDR2 SVGAGI. The DNA of the CDR3 is TGTGCCAGCAGTTCCCCCCACGGGGGGTCGTACAATGAGCAGTTCTTC. As protein: CASSSPHGGSYNEQFF.

The chain uses TRBV6-2 or TRBV6-3 and TRBJ2-3; maybe TRBD2 (6 bases). Looked up from germline, CDR1 is MNHEY and CDR2 is SVGEGT. The V and J ends lost 2 bases and 2 bases respectively, with 11 bases between them. The CDR3 has 15 residues. The CDR3 DNA sequence: TGTGCCAGCAGTTACGAAGCGGGTATCACAGATACGCAGTATTTT. This sequence encodes CASSYEAGITDTQYF.

The gene calls are TRBV5-1 and TRBJ2-1, with no clear D. CDR3 size: 16 residues. Germline V CDR1 and CDR2: SGHRS, YFSETQ. V was trimmed by 0 bases and J by 6 bases, leaving 16 bases between them. CDR3 in amino acids: CASSLDGLTLSNEQFF. CDR3 DNA sequence: TGCGCCAGCAGCTTGGATGGCCTGACATTGAGCAATGAGCAGTTCTTC.

The gene calls are TRBV21-1 and TRBJ1-2; TRBD1, as called in the table, went unchecked against the DNA. TRBV21-1 is a listed pseudogene. This CDR3 contains 13 residues. The CDR3 region has the DNA TGTGCCAGCAGCCTCCCAGATAACTATGGCTACACCTTC. This translates into CASSLPDNYGYTF.

V and J are TRBV4-3 and TRBJ2-7; the match to TRBD2 covers 7 bases. CDR1 is LGHNA and CDR2 is YSLEER in the germline V gene. The CDR3 extends over 13 amino acids. J was trimmed by 4 bases and V by 4 bases; bases with no gene match: 4. CDR3 DNA sequence: TGCGCCAGCAGCCCCGTCGGGGGGTACGAGCAGTACTTC. Translated, it gives CASSPVGGYEQYF.

V and J are TRBV9 and TRBJ2-3, with D maybe TRBD1 (6 bases). V lost 0 bases to trimming and J lost 6 bases, with 14 bases between them. CDR3 size: 15 residues. Germline V gives CDR1 SGDLS, CDR2 YYNGEE. DNA of the CDR3: TGTGCCAGCAGCGTAGCTCATGGGGGCCGGGATACGCAGTATTTT. It translates to CASSVAHGGRDTQYF. The variable domain in full, completed from reference TRBV9 and TRBJ2-3, reads DSGVTQTPKHLITATGQRVTLRCSPRSGDLSVYWYQQSLDQGLQFLIQYYNGEERAKGNILERFSAQQFPDLHSELNLSSLELGDSALYFCASSVAHGGRDTQYFGPGTRLTVL.

The genes are TRBV7-2 and TRBJ1-1, with D possibly TRBD1 on 6 matching bases. CDR3 size: 16 residues. Trimming shortened V by 5 bases and J by 0 bases, and 16 bases separated the two germline ends. Germline values: CDR1 SGHTA, CDR2 FQGNSA. CDR3 sequence reads: CASSTPLGHLNTEAFF. The CDR3 nucleotides are TGTGCCAGCAGCACCCCCTTGGGACATCTGAACACTGAAGCTTTCTTT.

This chain connects TRBV4-2 to TRBJ1-3; TRBD1 matches 8 bases. Germline V gene data show CDR1 as LGHNA and CDR2 as YNFKEQ. V lost 7 bases, J lost 9 bases, and 14 bases stayed unmatched. The CDR3 has 15 residues. Here the CDR3 reads CASTPKQDRVGTIYF. The CDR3 coding sequence is TGTGCCAGCACCCCAAAACAGGACAGGGTGGGCACCATATATTTT.

The chain links TRBV6-5 to TRBJ2-7; TRBD2 might be the D (6 bases). Germline-derived CDR1 and CDR2 are MNHEY and SVGAGI. V lost 5 bases and J lost 0, with 8 bases in between. CDR3 length: 13 residues. The CDR3 reads CASSPGGSYEQYF. The CDR3 DNA reads as TGTGCCAGCAGTCCCGGGGGCTCCTACGAGCAGTACTTC.

This clone was counted once. The chain joins TRBV4-1 to TRBJ2-3, with D possibly TRBD1 on 5 matching bases. Trimming stripped 0 bases from V and 2 bases from J, with 9 bases between. The germline CDR1 and CDR2 sequences are MGHRA and YSYEKL. The CDR3 loop spans 15 amino acids. CDR3 residues: CASSQESGHTDTQYF. CDR3 nucleotide sequence: TGCGCCAGCAGCCAAGAGTCAGGGCACACAGATACGCAGTATTTT.

This clone appeared a single time. The chain is built from TRBV2 and TRBJ1-5; D remains unclear. V was clipped by 6 bases and J by 4 bases, with 13 bases between them. Germline loops: CDR1 SNHLY, CDR2 FYNNEI. The CDR3 loop spans 14 amino acids. The CDR3 reads CASSPRIPNQPQHF. As DNA, the CDR3 is TGTGCCAGCAGCCCGAGAATACCGAATCAGCCCCAGCATTTT.

V and J are TRBV7-2 and TRBJ2-2, with D unclear. Trimming took 5 bases from V and 7 from J, leaving 14 bases between them. CDR1 and CDR2 from the germline V gene are SGHTA and FQGNSA. The CDR3 length is 14 residues. The CDR3 region has the DNA TGTGCCAGCAGCCCCCGTGCGGCCGGCGGGGAGCTGTTTTTT. It encodes CASSPRAAGGELFF.

This clone was seen a handful of times. This sequence joins TRBV12-3 or TRBV12-4 and TRBJ2-1, with 10 bases lining up with TRBD2. There are 13 residues in the CDR3. The V gene end was trimmed by 6 bases and the J gene end by 6 bases; junction bases not matched to a gene: 2. The CDR3 loop reads CASRAGGFNEQFF. The CDR3 DNA reads TGTGCCAGCAGAGCGGGGGGGTTCAATGAGCAGTTCTTC.

The chain joins TRBV3-1 (or the pseudogene TRBV3-2) to TRBJ1-1; 8 bases agree with TRBD1. CDR3 length: 14 residues. From germline, CDR1 is LGHDT and CDR2 YNNKEL (reference sequence). V lost 5 bases to trimming and J lost 6 bases; unmatched junction nucleotides: 8. CDR3 amino acids: CASSARDRSAEAFF. Written as DNA, the CDR3 is TGTGCCAGCAGCGCCCGGGACAGGTCCGCTGAAGCTTTCTTT.

The chain uses TRBV13 and TRBJ1-3; possibly TRBD1 for D (5 bases). Trimming removed 4 bases from V and 0 bases from J, with 10 bases in between. CDR1 and CDR2 (germline): PRHDT, FYEKMQ (reference sequence). The length of the CDR3 is 15 residues. The CDR3 loop reads CASSSGLTSGNTIYF. CDR3 DNA sequence: TGTGCCAGCAGCTCGGGACTGACCTCTGGAAACACCATATATTTT.

V usage is TRBV5-6 and J usage is TRBJ1-5; D remains ambiguous. This CDR3 contains 14 residues. The ends were cut back, 7 bases at V and 6 bases at J, with 17 bases in the middle. Germline-derived CDR1 and CDR2 are SGHDT and YYEEEE. The CDR3 here is CASGLSGLRQPQHF. The DNA of the CDR3 is TGTGCCAGCGGCCTGTCAGGCCTGCGTCAGCCCCAGCATTTT.

V usage is TRBV10-3 and J usage is TRBJ2-7, with D possibly TRBD2 on 6 matching bases. Per germline, CDR1 ENHRY and CDR2 SYGVKD. The CDR3 extends over 13 amino acids. Between the trimmed V and J ends, which lost 2 bases and 6 bases, there was a span of 11 bases. As DNA, the CDR3 is TGTGCCATCAGTGAGGCGGCGGAGGGCGAGCAGTACTTC. Its protein product is CAISEAAEGEQYF.

The CDR3 region has the DNA TGTGCCAGCAGCTTAACAGCGGTGAACACTGAAGCTTTCTTT. This codes for CASSLTAVNTEAFF. The gene calls are TRBV7-8 and TRBJ1-1; no definite D call. Looked up from germline, CDR1 is SGHVS and CDR2 is FQNEAQ. The CDR3 is 14 residues long. V was pared by 2 bases and J by 0 bases, with 7 bases between.

The rearrangement joins TRBV7-2 to TRBJ1-6; a possible D gene is TRBD1 (5 bases). CDR3 length: 16 amino acids. Germline V CDR1 and CDR2: SGHTA, FQGNSA. The V and J ends lost 1 base and 10 bases respectively, with 17 bases between them. CDR3 residues: CASSLVGYGGDSPLHF. In nucleotides, the CDR3 is TGTGCCAGCAGCTTAGTTGGGTACGGGGGGGACTCACCCCTCCACTTT.

This sequence joins TRBV6-2 or TRBV6-3 and TRBJ2-4; TRBD1 matches at 9 bases. This CDR3 has 15 residues. The germline V gene has CDR1 MNHEY and CDR2 SVGEGT. Trimming removed 2 bases from V and 4 bases from J; junction bases left unmatched: 3. CDR3 nucleotide sequence: TGTGCCAGCAGTTACGAGACAGGGGGTAAAAACATTCAGTACTTC. This codes for CASSYETGGKNIQYF.

The chain joins TRBV6-2 or TRBV6-3 to TRBJ2-7; TRBD2 agrees at 7 bases. The CDR3 totals 16 residues. CDR1 is MNHEY and CDR2 is SVGEGT in the germline V gene. After removal of 5 bases from V and 0 bases from J, the junction contained 10 bases not matched to a gene. The CDR3 loop reads CASSIREAGPSYEQYF. In nucleotides, the CDR3 is TGTGCCAGCAGTATCCGGGAGGCAGGCCCCTCCTACGAGCAGTACTTC.